The 31 T cell receptor beta chains given below trace back to one sample, sequenced in a study of blood T cell repertoires in COVID-19. Generated by immunoSEQ multiplex PCR, the TCRdb table keeps only in-frame clones and is missing some. This sample has about 150,000 clones, with around 80% found just once. The source material was peripheral blood. The source of these receptors is a man in his sixties with active or convalescent COVID-19.

This clone was seen ten or more times. The rearrangement links TRBV5-6 to TRBJ1-6, with D unclear. The V gene's germline CDR1 is SGHDT and CDR2 YYEEEE. The CDR3 covers 14 residues. The V gene lost 1 base and the J gene lost 10 bases, with 12 bases spanning the gap. CDR3 bases: TGTGCCAGCAGCTTGAGGTTAGAGGGATCACCCCTCCACTTT. Translating gives CASSLRLEGSPLHF.

V usage is TRBV7-6 and J usage is TRBJ1-1; 8 bases map to TRBD1. The CDR3 length is 19 residues. Germline V lookup: CDR1 SGHVS, CDR2 FNYEAQ. After removal of 0 bases from V and 0 bases from J, the junction contained 12 bases not matched to a gene. The CDR3 loop reads CASSLAGRGHGNMNTEAFF. The CDR3 region has the DNA TGTGCCAGCAGCTTAGCGGGCAGGGGGCACGGCAATATGAACACTGAAGCTTTCTTT.

The chain has TRBV5-1 and TRBJ1-6; 10 bases map to TRBD1. CDR1 and CDR2 (germline): SGHRS, YFSETQ. CDR3 size: 17 residues. J was trimmed by 8 bases and V by 2 bases; bases with no gene match: 10. The CDR3 here is CASSFGKTGGYHSPLHF. CDR3 DNA sequence: TGCGCCAGCAGCTTCGGAAAGACAGGGGGCTACCATTCACCCCTCCACTTT.

The V and J genes are TRBV3-1 (or the pseudogene TRBV3-2) and TRBJ2-7; 8 bases align to TRBD2. This CDR3 has 14 amino acids. V was pared by 1 base and J by 7 bases, with 6 bases of the junction left unmatched. The V gene's germline CDR1 is LGHDT and CDR2 YNNKEL (reference sequence). CDR3 nucleotides: TGTGCCAGCAGCCAAGGATCTTCTAGCGGGGAGCAGTACTTC. It specifies CASSQGSSSGEQYF.

The chain uses TRBV9 and TRBJ2-1; 10 bases are shared with TRBD2. CDR3 length equals 17 residues. Germline V gene lookup returns CDR1 SGDLS and CDR2 YYNGEE. The junction had 8 bases not matched to a gene; V was cut back by 0 bases and J by 5 bases. This CDR3 reads CASSVALAGGIDNEQFF. CDR3 nucleotides: TGTGCCAGCAGCGTAGCGTTAGCGGGAGGCATCGACAATGAGCAGTTCTTC.

The chain couples TRBV6-5 to TRBJ2-3; 10 nucleotides align to TRBD1. The V segment lost 10 bases and the J segment 2 bases; nucleotides outside the gene matches: 9. The CDR3 loop spans 15 amino acids. The germline V gene has CDR1 MNHEY and CDR2 SVGAGI. The CDR3 bases are TGTGCCATCTCGCGGGACAGGGGCTTCACAGATACGCAGTATTTT. Amino acid sequence: CAISRDRGFTDTQYF.

The V gene is TRBV5-5, the J gene TRBJ2-1; 8 nucleotides line up with TRBD1. After removal of 3 bases from V and 0 bases from J, the junction contained 14 bases not matched to a gene. CDR1 SGHKS and CDR2 YYEKEE come from the germline V gene (reference sequence). The CDR3 contains 19 residues. The CDR3 reads CASSSKDRGLFTSYNEQFF. The CDR3 DNA follows: TGTGCCAGCAGCTCGAAAGACAGGGGCCTATTCACCTCCTACAATGAGCAGTTCTTC.

This chain uses TRBV19 with TRBJ2-7; 8 bases fit TRBD2. Germline CDR1 and CDR2: LNHDA and SQIVND (reference sequence). The V segment lost 8 bases and the J segment 0 bases; nucleotides outside the gene matches: 9. The CDR3 runs 15 residues. The CDR3 reads CASSISGISSYEQYF. The CDR3 nucleotides read TGTGCCAGTTCGATTAGCGGGATAAGCTCCTACGAGCAGTACTTC.

The chain links TRBV4-2 to TRBJ2-7; D is perhaps TRBD1 (5 bases). Trimming took off 0 bases at V and 3 bases at J, with 15 bases between the two ends. The CDR3 loop spans 16 amino acids. Germline V lookup: CDR1 LGHNA, CDR2 YNFKEQ. The CDR3 sequence: CASSQEVQGKYYEQYF. In DNA form, the CDR3 reads TGTGCCAGCAGCCAAGAAGTCCAGGGCAAATACTACGAGCAGTACTTC.

This chain links TRBV30 with TRBJ2-7, with TRBD1 as a possible D gene (5 bases). Germline CDR1 reads GTSNPN; CDR2 reads SVGIG (reference sequence). The CDR3 sequence is 16 residues long. V was trimmed by 2 bases and J by 1 base, leaving 18 bases between them. The chain's CDR3 is CAWSQNRPHTSYEQYF. The CDR3 DNA is TGTGCCTGGAGTCAAAACAGGCCTCACACTTCCTACGAGCAGTACTTC.

The rearrangement uses TRBV25-1 and TRBJ2-7; D is unclear. Trimming left V 0 bases short and J 1 base short, with 7 bases between. The CDR3 extends over 14 amino acids. Germline CDR1 and CDR2: MGHDK and SYGVNS. DNA of the CDR3: TGTGCCAGCAGTGAATATGTTCAATCCTACGAGCAGTACTTC. Its translation is CASSEYVQSYEQYF.

The chain links TRBV6-6 to TRBJ2-1; D is possibly TRBD2 (6 bases). The CDR3 is made up of 20 amino acids. Trimming left V 6 bases short and J 10 bases short, with 37 bases between. The germline V gene has CDR1 MNHNY and CDR2 SVGAGI (reference sequence). The CDR3 loop is CASSSGTTERRDWGWEEQFF. CDR3 in DNA: TGTGCCAGCAGCTCCGGAACTACCGAACGCCGGGACTGGGGGTGGGAAGAGCAGTTCTTC.

This clone appeared a few times. The chain links TRBV5-8 to TRBJ1-5; no reliable D call. This CDR3 has 13 amino acids. V lost 5 bases and J 5 bases, leaving 11 bases between the germline ends. Germline V gene lookup returns CDR1 SGHTS and CDR2 YDEGEE. CDR3 sequence: CASSLGSYQPQHF. The DNA for the CDR3 is TGTGCCAGCAGTCTCGGGTCGTATCAGCCCCAGCATTTT.

The chain recombines TRBV4-3 with TRBJ1-2; 8 bases are shared with TRBD1. Germline V gene lookup returns CDR1 LGHNA and CDR2 YSLEER. CDR3 length: 14 residues. The V gene end was trimmed by 1 base and the J gene end by 5 bases; junction bases not matched to a gene: 3. The CDR3 region is CASSQGTGTYGYTF. The CDR3 bases are TGCGCCAGCAGCCAAGGGACAGGGACGTATGGCTACACCTTC.

About this clone itself: The sample has other DNA sequences that encode this CDR3 too. The gene calls are TRBV12-3 or TRBV12-4 and TRBJ1-2; no firm D call. This CDR3 spans 12 amino acids. The V gene lost 5 bases and the J gene lost 2 bases, with 6 bases spanning the gap. CDR3 in DNA: TGTGCCAGCAGTGGCAGGAACTATGGCTACACCTTC. Translating it yields CASSGRNYGYTF.

The CDR3 loop is CASSLDRADGTQHF. The DNA of the CDR3 is TGTGCCAGCAGTCTCGACAGGGCGGACGGGACCCAGCATTTT. The chain is built from TRBV2 and TRBJ1-5; the match to TRBD1 covers 7 bases. The V gene end was trimmed by 5 bases and the J gene end by 11 bases; junction bases not matched to a gene: 12. Germline V gene data show CDR1 as SNHLY and CDR2 as FYNNEI. This CDR3 has 14 amino acids.

This chain links TRBV3-1 (or the pseudogene TRBV3-2) with TRBJ2-3; TRBD2 agrees at 10 bases. Germline values: CDR1 LGHDT, CDR2 YNNKEL (reference sequence). CDR3 size: 18 residues. Trimming took 1 base from V and 0 from J; bases not matched to a gene: 7. For the CDR3, the DNA is TGTGCCAGCAGCCAAGGAAGGACTAGCGGTTCTAGCACAGATACGCAGTATTTT. Translated, it gives CASSQGRTSGSSTDTQYF.

The V and J genes are TRBV21-1 and TRBJ2-7; the D segment call TRBD1 is taken from the table without a DNA check. TRBV21-1 is a recognized pseudogene. This CDR3 has 16 amino acids. This CDR3 is CASSTDRGRPSYEQYF. DNA of the CDR3: TGTGCCAGCAGCACAGACAGGGGGCGCCCCTCCTACGAGCAGTACTTC.

The genes are TRBV5-4 and TRBJ2-3; D gene uncertain. Germline V gene sequence: CDR1 SGHNT, CDR2 YYREEE (reference sequence). The V end lost 4 bases, the J end lost 2 bases, and 14 bases lay between the germline ends. The CDR3 covers 15 residues. The DNA of the CDR3 is TGTGCCAGCAGCCACGCTAATCAGGACACAGATACGCAGTATTTT. Amino acid sequence: CASSHANQDTDTQYF.

As concerns this clone: Other DNA sequences in the same sample also yield this CDR3. The chain carries TRBV6-4 and TRBJ2-1; no definite D call. This CDR3 contains 13 residues. The germline V and J ends were trimmed by 0 bases and 3 bases, with 3 bases remaining between them. Germline CDR1 is MRHNA and CDR2 is SNTAGT. CDR3 loop: CASSDSLYNEQFF. The CDR3 DNA reads as TGTGCCAGCAGTGACTCACTCTACAATGAGCAGTTCTTC.

The V gene is TRBV4-2, the J gene TRBJ2-1, with a weak D call TRBD2 (7 bases). Germline V gives CDR1 LGHNA, CDR2 YNFKEQ. CDR3 length: 15 amino acids. Deletions cut 6 bases from V and 8 bases from J, with 20 bases between. In nucleotides, the CDR3 is TGTGCCAGCAGGGACTCTAGCGGAGGGGGGCATGAGCAGTTCTTC. Amino acid sequence: CASRDSSGGGHEQFF.

The chain combines TRBV5-1 with TRBJ1-4, with unresolved D. The germline V and J ends were trimmed by 0 bases and 4 bases, with 7 bases remaining between them. This CDR3 is built from 14 residues. Germline values: CDR1 SGHRS, CDR2 YFSETQ. The DNA for the CDR3 is TGCGCCAGCAGCTTGGCCCCGGTTAATGAAAAACTGTTTTTT. This translates into CASSLAPVNEKLFF.

This sequence joins TRBV27 and TRBJ1-3; D unresolved. The germline V gene has CDR1 MNHEY and CDR2 SMNVEV (reference sequence). V dropped 8 bases and J dropped 0 bases, with 5 bases sitting between them. CDR3 size: 12 residues. The CDR3 nucleotides read TGTGCCAGCCGTAGCTCTGGAAACACCATATATTTT. Amino acids: CASRSSGNTIYF.

V gene TRBV6-5 combines with J gene TRBJ1-5, with 7 bases lining up with TRBD1. The CDR3 spans 13 residues. Germline V CDR1 and CDR2: MNHEY, SVGAGI. V shed 6 bases, J shed 4 bases, and the junction held 3 bases outside the gene matches. The chain's CDR3 is CASRGTANQPQHF. CDR3 sequence (DNA): TGTGCCAGCAGGGGGACAGCAAATCAGCCCCAGCATTTT.

The gene calls are TRBV9 and TRBJ1-2; 9 bases align to TRBD1. Germline V gene sequence: CDR1 SGDLS, CDR2 YYNGEE. This CDR3 has 13 residues. The junction had 3 bases not matched to a gene; V was cut back by 4 bases and J by 5 bases. Here the CDR3 reads CASSKGQGYGYTF. CDR3 nucleotides: TGTGCCAGCAGCAAGGGACAGGGATATGGCTACACCTTC.

CDR3 amino acids: CASSLDWVGNYEQYF. CDR3 in DNA: TGTGCCAGCAGCTTAGATTGGGTCGGGAACTACGAGCAGTACTTC. V usage is TRBV11-2 and J usage is TRBJ2-7; TRBD2 is a possible D gene (5 bases). The CDR3 sequence is 15 residues long. The germline V gene has CDR1 SGHAT and CDR2 FQNNGV. V shed 0 bases and J shed 3 bases, with 12 bases lying between them. The full variable domain, with the rest looked up from reference TRBV11-2 and TRBJ2-7, is EAGVAQSPRYKIIEKRQSVAFWCNPISGHATLYWYQQILGQGPKLLIQFQNNGVVDDSQLPKDRFSAERLKGVDSTLKIQPAKLEDSAVYLCASSLDWVGNYEQYFGPGTRLTVT.

The chain recombines TRBV18 with TRBJ2-4; the match to TRBD2 covers 11 bases. V was clipped by 3 bases and J by 5 bases; unmatched bases: 0. Germline V gene lookup returns CDR1 KGHSH and CDR2 LQKENI. This CDR3 has 14 residues. CDR3 coding DNA: TGTGCCAGCTCACCGGGACTAGCGGAAAACATTCAGTACTTC. Encoded protein: CASSPGLAENIQYF.

The chain recombines TRBV4-1 with TRBJ2-1; D is perhaps TRBD2 (5 bases). Germline CDR1 reads MGHRA; CDR2 reads YSYEKL. The CDR3 is 16 amino acids. V was trimmed by 5 bases and J by 3 bases, leaving 17 bases between them. The CDR3 region has the DNA TGCGCCAGCAGCTCAAAGGGCCGGGGTAACTACAATGAGCAGTTCTTC. This encodes CASSSKGRGNYNEQFF.

The chain is built from TRBV2 and TRBJ1-5; 7 bases agree with TRBD1. This CDR3 spans 14 amino acids. V shed 5 bases, J shed 7 bases, and the junction held 8 bases outside the gene matches. Germline V CDR1 and CDR2: SNHLY, FYNNEI. The CDR3 region has the DNA TGTGCCAGCAGTCGGGAGGGGGCAAGACAGCCCCAGCATTTT. Residues: CASSREGARQPQHF.

The chain carries TRBV21-1 and TRBJ2-1; TRBD2, the table's D call, lacks a check against the DNA. TRBV21-1 is tagged as a pseudogene. The CDR3 spans 17 residues. This CDR3 reads CASSKSTSAQQYNEQFF. Here the CDR3 DNA reads TGTGCCAGCAGCAAATCTACTAGCGCCCAACAGTACAATGAGCAGTTCTTC.

V usage is TRBV4-2 and J usage is TRBJ2-2, with 8 nucleotides matching TRBD1. The CDR3 has 15 amino acids. Germline V gives CDR1 LGHNA, CDR2 YNFKEQ. Trimming removed 1 base from V and 3 bases from J; junction bases left unmatched: 1. CDR3 nucleotide sequence: TGTGCCAGCAGCCAAGCAGGGGGCGACACCGGGGAGCTGTTTTTT. Its protein is CASSQAGGDTGELFF.